A single TCR beta chain is shown here with its context. The PCR had 60 Vbeta and 13 Jbeta primers. TCRdb's table, derived via immunoSEQ multiplex PCR, lists solely in-frame clones and lacks some. The sample shows fewer than 200,000 clones, around 83% of them seen only once. CDR3 length: 13 residues. V lost 6 bases, J lost 3 bases, and 12 bases lay in between. Germline V gene data show CDR1 as MNHNS and CDR2 as SASEGT. This record comes from a study of cytomegalovirus exposure and HLA in healthy donors. Material: PBMCs. The TCR originated in a girl aged 2 to 9 in good health and CMV-seropositive. This chain joins TRBV6-1 and TRBJ2-7; D gene uncertain. The CDR3 nucleotides are TGTGCCAGCAGCGAGAGAAGCATCTACGAGCAGTACTTC. This sequence encodes CASSERSIYEQYF.